A single sample is the source of the 31 T cell receptor beta chains below, sequenced in a study of CD8 T cells in Susac syndrome. Random hexamers served to reverse transcribe about 0.45 to 1 ug RNA. TCRdb re-called the immunoSEQ multiplex PCR reads with MiXCR, one entry per CDR3 protein. The data contain approximately 160,000 distinct CDR3 sequences, 85% to 95% of them singletons. Specimen: CD4+ T cells from PBMCs. The receptor source for this set is a human donor with multiple sclerosis.

The gene calls are TRBV29-1 and TRBJ1-2, with D maybe TRBD1 (5 bases). Per the germline V gene, CDR1 is SQVTM and CDR2 is ANQGSEA. V was shortened by 7 bases and J by 8 bases, with 17 bases between the two germline ends. The CDR3 runs 12 residues. The CDR3 bases are TGCAGCGGCCTATCCAGGGTAGGGGGCTACACCTTC. Translated: CSGLSRVGGYTF.

Only one count was recorded for this clonotype. The V and J genes are TRBV12-3 or TRBV12-4 and TRBJ2-5, with a possible D match to TRBD2 (5 bases). The V end lost 7 bases, the J end lost 5 bases, and 23 bases lay between the germline ends. CDR3 size: 16 residues. CDR3 in amino acids: CASTPQNGLRRETQYF. DNA of the CDR3: TGTGCCAGCACCCCCCAAAACGGACTTCGGAGGGAGACCCAGTACTTC.

This clonotype was observed once. V and J are TRBV6-5 and TRBJ2-7, with D possibly being TRBD2 (5 bases). CDR3 length equals 14 residues. Per the germline V gene, CDR1 is MNHEY and CDR2 is SVGAGI. V lost 0 bases, J lost 3 bases, and 9 bases lay in between. The chain's CDR3 is CASSYSQTNYEQYF. CDR3 bases: TGTGCCAGCAGTTACTCACAGACTAACTACGAGCAGTACTTC.

V gene TRBV7-3 combines with J gene TRBJ2-3; no firm D call. V lost 1 base and J lost 5, with 19 bases in between. CDR1 and CDR2 from the germline V gene are SGHTA and FQGTGA. The CDR3 has 17 residues. This chain's CDR3 is CASSLNPPGDWGDTQYF. The CDR3 DNA follows: TGTGCCAGCAGCTTAAACCCCCCAGGAGACTGGGGAGATACGCAGTATTTT.

This rearrangement joins TRBV6-5 to TRBJ2-1; 7 bases match TRBD2. CDR1 MNHEY and CDR2 SVGAGI come from the germline V gene. The CDR3 loop spans 14 amino acids. The V gene end was trimmed by 7 bases and the J gene end by 5 bases; junction bases not matched to a gene: 8. The CDR3 DNA sequence: TGTGCCAGCACCGGGCCTAGCGGAAACAATGAGCAGTTCTTC. This encodes CASTGPSGNNEQFF.

This chain connects TRBV3-1 to TRBJ2-1; no firm D call. The CDR3 has 12 residues. Germline CDR1 is LGHDT and CDR2 is YNNKEL (reference sequence). V was cut by 2 bases and J by 3 bases, with 2 bases left in between. The CDR3 coding sequence is TGTGCCAGCAGCCAAAACTACAATGAGCAGTTCTTC. This sequence encodes CASSQNYNEQFF.

V is TRBV3-1 and J is TRBJ1-1; unclear D gene. The V and J ends lost 2 bases and 1 base respectively, with 17 bases between them. Germline CDR1 and CDR2: LGHDT and YNNKEL (reference sequence). The CDR3 has 17 residues. The CDR3 loop is CASSQTRAAGRNTEAFF. As DNA, the CDR3 is TGTGCCAGCAGCCAAACCCGAGCCGCGGGGAGGAACACTGAAGCTTTCTTT.

V is TRBV6-2 or TRBV6-3 and J is TRBJ1-1, with a possible D match to TRBD1 (6 bases). CDR3 length: 15 amino acids. CDR1 and CDR2 from the germline V gene are MNHEY and SVGEGT. Trimming took off 6 bases at V and 5 bases at J, with 19 bases between the two ends. The CDR3 DNA reads as TGTGCCAGCAGCAATTGGGGGGCCGGAGGAACTGAAGCTTTCTTT. The encoded protein is CASSNWGAGGTEAFF.

The CDR3 sequence is CASSVATTSWREQFF. The CDR3 DNA follows: TGTGCCAGCAGCGTAGCTACGACCTCCTGGAGGGAGCAGTTCTTC. The chain employs TRBV9 and TRBJ2-1, with D perhaps TRBD2 (5 bases). The V gene lost 0 bases and the J gene lost 10 bases, with 17 bases spanning the gap. The CDR3 is made up of 15 amino acids. Germline CDR1 and CDR2: SGDLS and YYNGEE.

For the CDR3, the DNA is TGCAGTGCTAGGCGGGCCCATGCGAACACTGAAGCTTTCTTT. It encodes CSARRAHANTEAFF. The V call is TRBV20-1, the J call TRBJ1-1, with unresolved D. Germline CDR1 DFQATT, CDR2 SNEGSKA (reference sequence). The CDR3 runs to 14 residues. The germline V and J ends were trimmed by 3 bases and 1 base, with 12 bases remaining between them.

The gene calls are TRBV2 and TRBJ2-3; D is uncertain. The germline gives CDR1 SNHLY, CDR2 FYNNEI. V lost 8 bases, J lost 4 bases, and 13 bases lay in between. The CDR3 runs 13 residues. The CDR3 nucleotides are TGTGCCAGCCAGGTCGAGATGGCAGATACGCAGTATTTT. Protein product: CASQVEMADTQYF.

The V call is TRBV7-9, the J call TRBJ1-6; TRBD1 is a possible D gene (5 bases). The CDR3 runs to 16 residues. V shed 6 bases and J shed 6 bases, with 18 bases lying between them. Germline-derived CDR1 and CDR2 are SEHNR and FQNEAQ (reference sequence). CDR3 nucleotide sequence: TGTGCCAGCAGTACGACCTCGACAGCGTTTAATTCACCCCTCCACTTT. It specifies CASSTTSTAFNSPLHF.

This chain links TRBV2 with TRBJ2-7; D tentatively reads TRBD1 or TRBD2 (5 bases each). The CDR3 runs to 16 residues. The germline CDR1 and CDR2 sequences are SNHLY and FYNNEI. Trimming removed 0 bases from V and 0 bases from J, with 12 bases in between. CDR3 in DNA: TGTGCCAGCAGTGAAGCGCGTGGGGACGGCTCCTACGAGCAGTACTTC. Protein sequence: CASSEARGDGSYEQYF.

In this sample, this clonotype turned up once. This chain joins TRBV6-2 or TRBV6-3 and TRBJ2-3; D is possibly TRBD1 (5 bases). CDR1 MNHEY and CDR2 SVGEGT come from the germline V gene. This CDR3 spans 15 amino acids. Trimming cost V 4 bases and J 4 bases, with 15 bases left between them. This CDR3 reads CASSSGWGHADTQYF. In DNA form, the CDR3 reads TGTGCCAGCAGTTCCGGTTGGGGCCACGCAGATACGCAGTATTTT.

The chain is built from TRBV13 and TRBJ2-3; TRBD2 matches at 15 bases. Losses at the gene ends were 8 bases for V and 1 base for J; bases not matched to a gene: 7. The CDR3 contains 17 residues. Per the germline V gene, CDR1 is PRHDT and CDR2 is FYEKMQ (reference sequence). The CDR3 DNA reads as TGTGCCAGCTGCCGGACTAGCGGGGGGGCCGGCACAGATACGCAGTATTTT. This encodes CASCRTSGGAGTDTQYF.

The chain couples TRBV7-3 to TRBJ2-2; no clear D gene. Trimming shortened V by 2 bases and J by 0 bases, and 7 bases separated the two germline ends. The CDR3 spans 15 residues. Germline-derived CDR1 and CDR2 are SGHTA and FQGTGA. The CDR3 sequence: CASSLRSPNTGELFF. In DNA form, the CDR3 reads TGTGCCAGCAGCTTACGGTCCCCGAACACCGGGGAGCTGTTTTTT.

The table lists this clonotype with a few counts. The genes are TRBV5-6 and TRBJ2-5, with TRBD2 matching 8 bases. Germline V CDR1 and CDR2: SGHDT, YYEEEE. V gave up 0 bases and J gave up 5 bases; unmatched junction bases: 3. This CDR3 contains 14 residues. For the CDR3, the DNA is TGTGCCAGCAGCTTGGCGGGAGGGCGGGAGACCCAGTACTTC. This codes for CASSLAGGRETQYF.

This sequence joins TRBV15 and TRBJ2-3, with D uncertain. The CDR3 sequence is 16 residues long. Germline V CDR1 and CDR2: LNHNV, YYDKDF (reference sequence). Trimming stripped 1 base from V and 0 bases from J, with 11 bases between. The CDR3 DNA follows: TGTGCCACCAGCAGAGGGACGGACCCTAGCACAGATACGCAGTATTTT. This gives the protein CATSRGTDPSTDTQYF.

This chain joins TRBV6-2 or TRBV6-3 and TRBJ2-2, with a possible D match to TRBD2 (6 bases). V was trimmed by 5 bases and J by 2 bases, leaving 18 bases between them. This CDR3 has 17 residues. Germline assignment: CDR1 MNHEY and CDR2 SVGEGT. CDR3 protein: CASSTRPRDLNTGELFF. Written as DNA, the CDR3 is TGTGCCAGCAGTACCCGACCCCGGGACTTAAACACCGGGGAGCTGTTTTTT.

The table lists this clonotype with a count of one. The chain uses TRBV7-8 and TRBJ2-3, with 9 bases fitting TRBD2. With V trimmed by 5 bases and J by 3 bases, 18 bases remained unmatched. Germline V lookup: CDR1 SGHVS, CDR2 FQNEAQ. The CDR3 consists of 19 residues. The DNA for the CDR3 is TGTGCCAGCAGCCCCTTTGGGGTAGCGGGAGCTCGCCATACAGATACGCAGTATTTT. It is translated as CASSPFGVAGARHTDTQYF.

V gene TRBV6-2 or TRBV6-3 combines with J gene TRBJ2-1; 10 nucleotides line up with TRBD2. J gave up 3 bases and V 7 bases, and 9 bases lay outside the gene matches. CDR3 size: 16 residues. Germline lookup yields CDR1 MNHEY and CDR2 SVGEGT. CDR3 nucleotide sequence: TGTGCCAGCAACCCTATAGCGGGAGGTCACTACAATGAGCAGTTCTTC. As protein: CASNPIAGGHYNEQFF.

V usage is TRBV2 and J usage is TRBJ2-1; D unresolved. Germline V gene sequence: CDR1 SNHLY, CDR2 FYNNEI. CDR3 size: 15 residues. The germline V and J ends were trimmed by 4 bases and 0 bases, with 10 bases remaining between them. CDR3 bases: TGTGCCAGCAGTGGAAGTTTAAGCTCCTACAATGAGCAGTTCTTC. Amino acids: CASSGSLSSYNEQFF.

CDR3 protein: CASSLGAGGRSSGNTIYF. The CDR3 coding sequence is TGCGCCAGCAGCTTGGGGGCAGGGGGCCGGAGCTCTGGAAACACCATATATTTT. V usage is TRBV5-1 and J usage is TRBJ1-3; 8 nucleotides align to TRBD1. The V segment lost 0 bases and the J segment 0 bases; nucleotides outside the gene matches: 8. CDR3 length equals 18 residues. Germline CDR1 and CDR2: SGHRS and YFSETQ.

The chain is built from TRBV28 and TRBJ1-2; D might be TRBD1 (6 bases). Trimming shortened V by 4 bases and J by 4 bases, and 13 bases separated the two germline ends. This CDR3 comprises 14 residues. The germline gives CDR1 MDHEN, CDR2 SYDVKM. The CDR3 DNA follows: TGTGCCAGCAGTTCCACAGGGATCCCCTATGGCTACACCTTC. Its translation: CASSSTGIPYGYTF.

The chain recombines TRBV30 with TRBJ2-7, with 9 nucleotides matching TRBD1. CDR3 length equals 15 residues. In germline, CDR1 is GTSNPN, CDR2 SVGIG (reference sequence). Trimming took 0 bases from V and 5 from J; bases not matched to a gene: 8. The DNA of the CDR3 is TGTGCCTGGAGTGTAGCGGGACAGGGTTATCACGAGCAGTACTTC. Translated, it gives CAWSVAGQGYHEQYF. Supplemented by reference TRBV30 and TRBJ2-7, the full variable domain reads SQTIHQWPATLVQPVGSPLSLECTVEGTSNPNLYWYRQAAGRGLQLLFYSVGIGQISSEVPQNLSASRPQDRQFILSSKKLLLSDSGFYLCAWSVAGQGYHEQYFGPGTRLTVT.

The V gene is TRBV6-6, the J gene TRBJ1-4; 12 bases are a match to TRBD1. CDR1 is MNHNY, CDR2 SVGAGI, per germline (reference sequence). The V and J ends lost 6 bases and 7 bases, in that order; junction bases with no gene match: 3. There are 14 residues in the CDR3. The CDR3 nucleotides read TGTGCCAGCAGGGGACAGGGGGCCGGTGAAAAACTGTTTTTT. Translating it yields CASRGQGAGEKLFF.

This sequence joins TRBV24-1 and TRBJ2-7, with TRBD1 matching 10 bases. With V trimmed by 2 bases and J by 1 base, 4 bases remained unmatched. Germline V lookup: CDR1 KGHDR, CDR2 SFDVKD. The CDR3 covers 16 residues. CDR3 bases: TGTGCCACCAGTGATTCAGGACAGGGGGGTTCCTACGAGCAGTACTTC. It yields the protein CATSDSGQGGSYEQYF.

The rearrangement joins TRBV6-1 to TRBJ2-1, with 8 bases aligning to TRBD2. In germline, CDR1 is MNHNS, CDR2 SASEGT. The ends lost 6 bases at V and 0 bases at J; junction bases unmatched: 7. The CDR3 runs to 16 residues. CDR3 amino acids: CASRTQRESSYNEQFF. CDR3 DNA: TGTGCCAGCAGGACTCAGCGGGAGAGCTCCTACAATGAGCAGTTCTTC.

The chain couples TRBV9 to TRBJ2-3; TRBD2 matches 13 bases. The V gene's germline CDR1 is SGDLS and CDR2 YYNGEE. The CDR3 has 17 amino acids. V shed 3 bases and J 1 base; nucleotides not matched to a gene: 5. The CDR3 loop is CASSAGTSGARTDTQYF. The CDR3 DNA sequence: TGTGCCAGCAGCGCAGGGACTAGCGGGGCTCGCACAGATACGCAGTATTTT.

This sequence joins TRBV28 and TRBJ1-2; the D is unclear. V shed 5 bases and J shed 1 base, with 5 bases lying between them. The CDR3 totals 12 residues. In germline, CDR1 is MDHEN, CDR2 SYDVKM. Here the CDR3 DNA reads TGTGCCAGCAGTCAGCTTAACTATGGCTACACCTTC. Protein product: CASSQLNYGYTF.

The chain combines TRBV18 with TRBJ1-5; TRBD1 might be the D (6 bases). Germline V CDR1 and CDR2: KGHSH, LQKENI. Trimming removed 2 bases at V and 5 bases at J, with 13 bases between. The length of the CDR3 is 15 residues. CDR3 loop: CASSPAGVRDQPQHF. The CDR3 DNA is TGTGCCAGCTCACCAGCAGGGGTAAGAGATCAGCCCCAGCATTTT.